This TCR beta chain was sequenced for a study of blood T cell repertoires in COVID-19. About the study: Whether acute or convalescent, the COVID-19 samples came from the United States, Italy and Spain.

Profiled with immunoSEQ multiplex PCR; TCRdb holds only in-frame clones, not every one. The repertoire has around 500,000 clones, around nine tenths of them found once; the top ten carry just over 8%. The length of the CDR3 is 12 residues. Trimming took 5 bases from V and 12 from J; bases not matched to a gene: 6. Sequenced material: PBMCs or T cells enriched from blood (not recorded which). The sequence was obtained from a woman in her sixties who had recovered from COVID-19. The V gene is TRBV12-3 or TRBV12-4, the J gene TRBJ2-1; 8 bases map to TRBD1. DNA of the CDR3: TGTGCCAGCAGTCGACAGGGGCTGTTGCAGTTCTTC. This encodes CASSRQGLLQFF.